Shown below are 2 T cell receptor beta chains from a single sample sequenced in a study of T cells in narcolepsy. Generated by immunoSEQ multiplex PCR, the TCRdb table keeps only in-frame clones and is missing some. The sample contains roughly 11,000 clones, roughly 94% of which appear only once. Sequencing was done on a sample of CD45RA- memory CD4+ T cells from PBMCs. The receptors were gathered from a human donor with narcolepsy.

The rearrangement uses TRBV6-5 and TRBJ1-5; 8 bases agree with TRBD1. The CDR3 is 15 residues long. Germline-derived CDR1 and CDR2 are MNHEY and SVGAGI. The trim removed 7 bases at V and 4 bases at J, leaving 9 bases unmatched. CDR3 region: CASNGQGSGNQPQHF. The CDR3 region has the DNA TGTGCCAGCAACGGACAGGGTTCGGGAAATCAGCCCCAGCATTTT.

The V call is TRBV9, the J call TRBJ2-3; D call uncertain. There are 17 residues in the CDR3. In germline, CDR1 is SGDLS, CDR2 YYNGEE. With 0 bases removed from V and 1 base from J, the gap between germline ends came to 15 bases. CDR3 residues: CASSVVSSHKGTDTQYF. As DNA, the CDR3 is TGTGCCAGCAGCGTAGTAAGCTCTCACAAAGGCACAGATACGCAGTATTTT.